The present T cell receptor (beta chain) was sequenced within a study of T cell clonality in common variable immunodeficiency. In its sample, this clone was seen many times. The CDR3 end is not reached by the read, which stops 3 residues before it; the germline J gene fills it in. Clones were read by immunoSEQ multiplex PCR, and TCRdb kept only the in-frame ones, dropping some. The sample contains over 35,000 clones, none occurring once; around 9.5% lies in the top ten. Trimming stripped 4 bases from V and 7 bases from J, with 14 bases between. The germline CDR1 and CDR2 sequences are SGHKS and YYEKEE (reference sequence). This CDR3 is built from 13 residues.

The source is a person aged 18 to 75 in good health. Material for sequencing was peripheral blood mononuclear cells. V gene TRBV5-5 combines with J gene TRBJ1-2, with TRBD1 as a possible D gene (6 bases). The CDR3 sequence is CASSPDRNPGYTF. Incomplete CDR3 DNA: TGTGCCAGCAGCCCCGACAGGAATCCTGGC.